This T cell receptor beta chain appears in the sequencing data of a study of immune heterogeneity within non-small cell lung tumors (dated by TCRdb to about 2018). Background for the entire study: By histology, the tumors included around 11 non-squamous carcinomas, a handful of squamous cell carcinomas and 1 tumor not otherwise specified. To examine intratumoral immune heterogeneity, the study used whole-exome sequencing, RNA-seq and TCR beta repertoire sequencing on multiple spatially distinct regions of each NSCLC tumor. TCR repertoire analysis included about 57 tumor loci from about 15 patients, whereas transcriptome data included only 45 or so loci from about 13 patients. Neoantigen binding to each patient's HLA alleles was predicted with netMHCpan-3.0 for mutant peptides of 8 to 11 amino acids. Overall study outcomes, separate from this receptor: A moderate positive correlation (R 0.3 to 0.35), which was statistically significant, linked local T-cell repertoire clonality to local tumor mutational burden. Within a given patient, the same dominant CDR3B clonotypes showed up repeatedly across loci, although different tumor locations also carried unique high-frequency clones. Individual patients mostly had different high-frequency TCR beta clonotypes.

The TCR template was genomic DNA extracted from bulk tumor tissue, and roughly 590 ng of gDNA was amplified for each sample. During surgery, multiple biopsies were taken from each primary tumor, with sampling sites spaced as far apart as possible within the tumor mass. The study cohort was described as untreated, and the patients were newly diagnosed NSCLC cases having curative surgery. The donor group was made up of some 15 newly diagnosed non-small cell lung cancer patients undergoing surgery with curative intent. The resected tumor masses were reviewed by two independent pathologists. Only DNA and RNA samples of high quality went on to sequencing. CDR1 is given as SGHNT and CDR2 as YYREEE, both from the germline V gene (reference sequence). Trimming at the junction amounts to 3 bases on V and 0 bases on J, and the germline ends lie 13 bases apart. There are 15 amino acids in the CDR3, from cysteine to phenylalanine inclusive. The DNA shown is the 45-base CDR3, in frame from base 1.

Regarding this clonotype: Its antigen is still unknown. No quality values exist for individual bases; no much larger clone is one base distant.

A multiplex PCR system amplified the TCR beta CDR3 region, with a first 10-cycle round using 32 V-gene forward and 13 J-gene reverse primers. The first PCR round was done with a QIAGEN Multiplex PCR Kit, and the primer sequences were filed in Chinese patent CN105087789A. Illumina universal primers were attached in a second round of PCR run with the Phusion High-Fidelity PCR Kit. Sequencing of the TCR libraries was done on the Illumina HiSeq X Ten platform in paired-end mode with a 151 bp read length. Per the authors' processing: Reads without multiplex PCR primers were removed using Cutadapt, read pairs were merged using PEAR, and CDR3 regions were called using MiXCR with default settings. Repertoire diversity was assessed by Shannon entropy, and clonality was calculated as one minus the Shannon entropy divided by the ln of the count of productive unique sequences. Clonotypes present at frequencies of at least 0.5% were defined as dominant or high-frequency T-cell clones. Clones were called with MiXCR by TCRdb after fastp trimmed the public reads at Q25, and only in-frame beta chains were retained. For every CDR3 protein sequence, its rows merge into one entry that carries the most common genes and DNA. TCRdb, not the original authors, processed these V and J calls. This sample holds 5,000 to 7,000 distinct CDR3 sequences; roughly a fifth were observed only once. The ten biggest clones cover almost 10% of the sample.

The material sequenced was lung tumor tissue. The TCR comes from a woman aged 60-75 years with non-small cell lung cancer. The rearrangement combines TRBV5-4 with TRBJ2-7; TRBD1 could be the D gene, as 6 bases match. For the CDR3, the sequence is CASSYQDRPSYEQYF. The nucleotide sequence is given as TGTGCCAGCAGCTACCAGGACAGACCCTCCTACGAGCAGTACTTC.